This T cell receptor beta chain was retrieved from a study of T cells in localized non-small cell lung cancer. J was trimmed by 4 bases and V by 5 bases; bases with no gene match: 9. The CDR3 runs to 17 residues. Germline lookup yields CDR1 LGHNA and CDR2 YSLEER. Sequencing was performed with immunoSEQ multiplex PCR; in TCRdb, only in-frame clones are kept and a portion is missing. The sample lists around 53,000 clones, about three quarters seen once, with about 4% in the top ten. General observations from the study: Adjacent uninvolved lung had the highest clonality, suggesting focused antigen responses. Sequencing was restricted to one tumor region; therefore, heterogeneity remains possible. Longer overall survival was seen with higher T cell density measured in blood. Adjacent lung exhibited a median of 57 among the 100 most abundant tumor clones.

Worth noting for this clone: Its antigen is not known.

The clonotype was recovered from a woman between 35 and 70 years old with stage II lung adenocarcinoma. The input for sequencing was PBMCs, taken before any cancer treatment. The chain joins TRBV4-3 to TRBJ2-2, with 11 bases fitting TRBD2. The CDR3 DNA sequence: TGCGCCAGCAGCGGCTCACTAGCGGGGGCGGGCACCGGGGAGCTGTTTTTT. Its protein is CASSGSLAGAGTGELFF.